This TCR beta chain was sequenced during a study of shared clonotypes between healthy human individuals. The CDR3 runs to 13 residues. The germline CDR1 and CDR2 sequences are SGHRS and YFSETQ. V lost 4 bases and J 4 bases, leaving 11 bases between the germline ends. Profiled with immunoSEQ multiplex PCR; TCRdb holds only in-frame clones, not every one. The repertoire includes over 850,000 clones, 75% to 85% of them detected once, and under 0.6% sits in the top ten. A note on this clone: Different DNA sequences within this sample yield the same CDR3.

Sequencing input: memory CD4+ T cells from PBMCs. As to subset: CD45RA-negative fraction. The rearrangement joins TRBV5-1 to TRBJ1-1, with no clear D. The receptor's source is a man aged 18 to 29 in good health. Some clones in this sample may be carry-over from other donors' samples. CDR3: CASSPSRGTEAFF. In DNA form, the CDR3 reads TGCGCCAGCAGCCCGAGTCGTGGCACTGAAGCTTTCTTT. The full variable domain, rest sourced from reference TRBV5-1 and TRBJ1-1, is KAGVTQTPRYLIKTRGQQVTLSCSPISGHRSVSWYQQTPGQGLQFLFEYFSETQRNKGNFPGRFSGRQFSNSRSEMNVSTLELGDSALYLCASSPSRGTEAFFGQGTRLTVV.